Following are 17 T cell receptor beta chains from one sample sequenced in a study of a mutant IDH1 vaccine in newly diagnosed glioma. These receptors are not linked to any known antigen. Method: immunoSEQ multiplex PCR; TCRdb's copy keeps in-frame clones and lacks some. The table includes over 30,000 clones, roughly three fifths detected once. Time point reported: week 5, during vaccination. The vaccine gave 300 ug of a 20-mer mutant IDH1 peptide subcutaneously per dose. Sequencing used PBMCs, obtained from a glioma patient whose treatment included an IDH1 peptide vaccine. The source is a young woman with glioma.

V is TRBV9 and J is TRBJ2-2; D is undetermined. V shed 3 bases and J shed 3 bases, with 9 bases lying between them. In germline, CDR1 is SGDLS, CDR2 YYNGEE. The CDR3 length is 14 residues. CDR3 coding DNA: TGTGCCAGCAGCGCGTTTTTGGACACCGGGGAGCTGTTTTTT. Translated: CASSAFLDTGELFF.

The chain has TRBV6-1 and TRBJ1-5; 9 nucleotides align to TRBD1. The CDR3 has 14 amino acids. Germline CDR1 MNHNS, CDR2 SASEGT. With 6 bases clipped from V and 6 bases from J, the junction kept 6 bases outside the gene matches. This CDR3 is CASRIPGQGQPQHF. The CDR3 DNA reads TGTGCCAGCAGGATACCGGGACAGGGTCAGCCCCAGCATTTT.

The chain employs TRBV4-2 and TRBJ2-1; D is possibly TRBD2 (6 bases). V lost 0 bases and J lost 1, with 10 bases in between. The CDR3 covers 16 residues. The germline CDR1 and CDR2 sequences are LGHNA and YNFKEQ. In DNA, the CDR3 is TGTGCCAGCAGCCAAGAGTGGGGGGAATCCTACAATGAGCAGTTCTTC. Translated, it gives CASSQEWGESYNEQFF.

This sequence joins TRBV12-5 and TRBJ1-1, with D unclear. Germline V CDR1 and CDR2: LGHNT, FRNRAP. The V end was cut by 6 bases, the J end by 6 bases, with 11 bases between. CDR3 length equals 12 residues. The CDR3, as DNA: TGTGCTAGTGGCCTGACTCACGCTGAAGCTTTCTTT. Translation gives CASGLTHAEAFF.

As for this clone: The sample holds other DNA sequences that translate to the same CDR3. The chain couples TRBV28 to TRBJ1-2; TRBD1 aligns across 11 bases. The ends lost 3 bases at V and 8 bases at J; junction bases unmatched: 5. The CDR3 contains 14 residues. Germline-derived CDR1 and CDR2 are MDHEN and SYDVKM. DNA for the CDR3: TGTGCCAGCAGTTTGGGACAGGGGGGCGGGGGCTACACCTTC. This gives the protein CASSLGQGGGGYTF.

The rearrangement links TRBV10-3 to TRBJ2-6, with TRBD1 matching 7 bases. The CDR3 has 16 residues. J lost 1 base, V lost 6 bases, and 6 bases had no gene match. Germline CDR1 and CDR2: ENHRY and SYGVKD. CDR3 protein: CAIRGTTGSGANVLTF. The CDR3, as DNA: TGTGCCATCAGAGGGACGACAGGGTCTGGGGCCAACGTCCTGACTTTC.

In its sample, this clone was seen many times. The gene calls are TRBV6-5 and TRBJ2-7; 11 bases agree with TRBD2. V was clipped by 4 bases and J by 4 bases; unmatched bases: 9. The germline gives CDR1 MNHEY, CDR2 SVGAGI. The CDR3 is made up of 16 amino acids. CDR3 region: CASSSPSGGLIYEQYF. The CDR3 region has the DNA TGTGCCAGCAGTTCACCTAGCGGGGGGCTGATATACGAGCAGTACTTC.

The chain uses TRBV10-3 and TRBJ2-7; 10 bases fit TRBD1. The CDR3 sequence is 13 residues long. V was clipped by 4 bases and J by 7 bases; unmatched bases: 4. Germline loops: CDR1 ENHRY, CDR2 SYGVKD. As DNA, the CDR3 is TGTGCCATCAGTGGGACAGGGGGGTGGGAGCAGTACTTC. Protein: CAISGTGGWEQYF.

CDR3 coding DNA: TGTGCCAGCACCCAGGGTGGCAGGGGTAAGGGGCCGAACACCGGGGAGCTGTTTTTT. Translating gives CASTQGGRGKGPNTGELFF. The chain couples TRBV7-2 to TRBJ2-2; tentatively, D is TRBD1 (6 bases). Germline CDR1 SGHTA, CDR2 FQGNSA. The CDR3 consists of 19 residues. V was cut by 7 bases and J by 0 bases, with 24 bases left in between.

This sequence joins TRBV7-9 and TRBJ1-2, with D hard to call. Per the germline V gene, CDR1 is SEHNR and CDR2 is FQNEAQ (reference sequence). The ends were cut back, 5 bases at V and 2 bases at J, with 12 bases in the middle. This CDR3 region has 14 residues. The DNA for the CDR3 is TGTGCCAGCAGCCCCACTGGGCCCAACTATGGCTACACCTTC. It encodes CASSPTGPNYGYTF.

This clone has more than one count but fewer than ten. V gene TRBV15 combines with J gene TRBJ2-2, with D possibly TRBD1 on 5 matching bases. Germline V gene lookup returns CDR1 LNHNV and CDR2 YYDKDF (reference sequence). This CDR3 spans 17 amino acids. Deletions cut 2 bases from V and 6 bases from J, with 19 bases between. The CDR3 coding sequence is TGTGCCACCAGCAGATATCCAGACAGCCTAGGGTCCGGGGAGCTGTTTTTT. Amino acid sequence: CATSRYPDSLGSGELFF.

The V call is TRBV7-9, the J call TRBJ2-1; 8 nucleotides line up with TRBD2. The CDR3 covers 16 residues. J was trimmed by 3 bases and V by 1 base; bases with no gene match: 5. Germline CDR1 and CDR2: SEHNR and FQNEAQ (reference sequence). CDR3 protein: CASSLVGSGVYNEQFF. The DNA of the CDR3 is TGTGCCAGCAGCTTAGTTGGTAGCGGGGTCTACAATGAGCAGTTCTTC.

This chain connects TRBV18 to TRBJ1-5; 10 nucleotides match TRBD1. Germline CDR1 reads KGHSH; CDR2 reads LQKENI. V shed 0 bases and J 6 bases; nucleotides not matched to a gene: 2. The CDR3 is 15 amino acids. CDR3 DNA sequence: TGTGCCAGCTCACCACCCGGACAGGGGGGTCAGCCCCAGCATTTT. This gives the protein CASSPPGQGGQPQHF.

The chain has TRBV14 and TRBJ2-6; 8 bases match TRBD1. The trim removed 3 bases at V and 2 bases at J, leaving 9 bases unmatched. This CDR3 is 18 amino acids long. In germline, CDR1 is SGHDN, CDR2 FVKESK. CDR3 sequence (DNA): TGTGCCAGCAGCCATTGGGGACAGGAGGGCCCTGGGGCCAACGTCCTGACTTTC. Its protein is CASSHWGQEGPGANVLTF.

This rearrangement joins TRBV2 to TRBJ2-3; the match to TRBD2 covers 10 bases. Germline trimming cut 2 bases from V and 12 bases from J; bases unmatched to any gene: 8. Per germline, CDR1 SNHLY and CDR2 FYNNEI. The CDR3 length is 14 residues. CDR3 sequence reads: CASSESGGALPQYF. The CDR3 DNA reads TGTGCCAGCAGTGAAAGCGGGGGGGCGCTTCCCCAGTATTTT.

This clone was counted a few times. V gene TRBV7-9 combines with J gene TRBJ1-5, with unresolved D. The germline V gene encodes CDR1 SEHNR and CDR2 FQNEAQ (reference sequence). V lost 3 bases, J lost 0 bases, and 6 bases lay in between. The CDR3 has 14 amino acids. The CDR3 region is CASSLVDSNQPQHF. The CDR3 DNA reads as TGTGCCAGCAGCTTGGTAGATAGCAATCAGCCCCAGCATTTT.

The rearrangement uses TRBV11-3 and TRBJ2-5; D is perhaps TRBD2 (5 bases). This CDR3 has 15 residues. The V gene lost 4 bases and the J gene lost 1 base, with 13 bases spanning the gap. Germline-derived CDR1 and CDR2 are SGHNT and YENEEA. Here the CDR3 reads CASSSFYGVQETQYF. In DNA, the CDR3 is TGTGCCAGCAGCTCATTTTACGGGGTCCAAGAGACCCAGTACTTC.